The 12 T cell receptor beta chains presented below share a single source sample, sequenced in a study of blood T cell repertoires in COVID-19 (dated by TCRdb to between 2020 and 2021). The method behind the library was the immunoSEQ multiplex PCR assay. TCRdb retrieved this table from immuneACCESS and kept in-frame rearrangements only. Not all clones are present; in checked studies, unresolved V genes account for under half, and no reason is known for the remainder. The sample table records 350,000 to 450,000 clones; 80% to 95% of these occur just once. About 0.9% of the sample is held by the ten biggest clonotypes. Specimen: PBMCs or T cells enriched from blood (not recorded which). The receptor source for this set is a middle-aged woman who had been exposed to COVID-19.

The chain couples TRBV6-5 to TRBJ1-4, with unresolved D. V lost 6 bases and J lost 8, with 13 bases in between. The CDR3 covers 13 residues. Per the germline V gene, CDR1 is MNHEY and CDR2 is SVGAGI. The CDR3, as DNA: TGTGCCAGCAGGGCACAGTACTCGGAAAAACTGTTTTTT. Translating gives CASRAQYSEKLFF.

As DNA, the CDR3 is TGTGCCAGCACGACTTACAATGAGCAGTTCTTC. The encoded protein is CASTTYNEQFF. The chain couples TRBV2 to TRBJ2-1; no reliable D call. Trimming took off 7 bases at V and 4 bases at J, with 5 bases between the two ends. In germline, CDR1 is SNHLY, CDR2 FYNNEI. This CDR3 spans 11 amino acids.

The rearrangement uses TRBV30 and TRBJ1-1; tentative D call: TRBD1 (6 bases). The germline V and J ends were trimmed by 4 bases and 9 bases, with 18 bases remaining between them. Looked up from germline, CDR1 is GTSNPN and CDR2 is SVGIG (reference sequence). The CDR3 covers 13 residues. The CDR3 DNA follows: TGTGCCTGGAAAATTGGGGGGGCGGTTCAAGCTTTCTTT. It is translated as CAWKIGGAVQAFF.

J is TRBJ1-2 and V is TRBV29-1; no clear D gene. The CDR3 length is 11 residues. Germline loops: CDR1 SQVTM, CDR2 ANQGSEA. Trimming pared 3 bases from V and 1 base from J, leaving 3 bases between. The CDR3 sequence: CSVDYNYGYTF. The CDR3 DNA sequence: TGCAGCGTTGACTATAACTATGGCTACACCTTC.

This clone was seen at least ten times. The CDR3: CASGLSGGVYNEQFF. CDR3 bases: TGTGCTAGTGGTTTGAGCGGGGGCGTATACAATGAGCAGTTCTTC. The chain uses TRBV12-5 and TRBJ2-1; 8 nucleotides agree with TRBD2. The germline V gene encodes CDR1 LGHNT and CDR2 FRNRAP. The CDR3 runs 15 residues. The V gene end was trimmed by 2 bases and the J gene end by 4 bases; junction bases not matched to a gene: 4.

This sequence joins TRBV11-2 and TRBJ1-6; 7 nucleotides match TRBD1. CDR1 and CDR2 from the germline V gene are SGHAT and FQNNGV. The CDR3 is made up of 15 amino acids. V lost 1 base and J lost 7; bases outside the gene matches: 4. The CDR3: CASSLGSTGNSPLHF. The CDR3 bases are TGTGCCAGCAGCTTAGGGTCGACAGGGAATTCACCCCTCCACTTT.

The CDR3 DNA is TGTGCCAGCAGCTTAGTATCCGTCGTAGCTCCTGGAAACACCATATATTTT. Amino acids: CASSLVSVVAPGNTIYF. V gene TRBV7-8 combines with J gene TRBJ1-3, with no clear D. The V gene's germline CDR1 is SGHVS and CDR2 FQNEAQ. Between the trimmed V and J ends, which lost 1 base and 2 bases, there was a span of 15 bases. This CDR3 has 17 residues.

The chain has TRBV6-1 and TRBJ2-7, with D possibly TRBD2 on 5 matching bases. Between the trimmed V and J ends, which lost 3 bases and 7 bases, there was a span of 13 bases. The V gene's germline CDR1 is MNHNS and CDR2 SASEGT. The CDR3 is 13 residues long. The DNA of the CDR3 is TGTGCCAGCAGTGACACTTCCCGAGGGGAGCAGTACTTC. This gives the protein CASSDTSRGEQYF.

CDR3 nucleotide sequence: TGTGCCAGCAGCTTAGCGGATAGAGGTTTCACAGATACGCAGTATTTT. It encodes CASSLADRGFTDTQYF. The rearrangement joins TRBV7-9 to TRBJ2-3; D remains unclear. The germline V gene has CDR1 SEHNR and CDR2 FQNEAQ (reference sequence). The CDR3 is made up of 16 amino acids. Trimming removed 0 bases at V and 2 bases at J, with 12 bases between.

V usage is TRBV5-4 and J usage is TRBJ2-1, with TRBD1 matching 9 bases. CDR3 length equals 15 residues. V was pared by 3 bases and J by 3 bases, with 4 bases of the junction left unmatched. Germline CDR1 SGHNT, CDR2 YYREEE (reference sequence). CDR3 protein: CASSSRDRDYNEQFF. CDR3 nucleotide sequence: TGTGCCAGCAGCTCTCGGGACAGGGACTACAATGAGCAGTTCTTC.

The CDR3 DNA reads as TGTGCCACCAGTGACCAGGGACTAGCGGGAACCACAGATACGCAGTATTTT. As protein: CATSDQGLAGTTDTQYF. The genes are TRBV24-1 and TRBJ2-3; 13 bases are shared with TRBD2. Germline values: CDR1 KGHDR, CDR2 SFDVKD. The CDR3 totals 17 residues. V lost 4 bases to trimming and J lost 2 bases; unmatched junction nucleotides: 5.

The genes are TRBV9 and TRBJ1-2, with 7 bases that match TRBD1. This CDR3 region has 15 residues. The trim removed 3 bases at V and 6 bases at J, leaving 11 bases unmatched. Per germline, CDR1 SGDLS and CDR2 YYNGEE. In DNA, the CDR3 is TGTGCCAGCAGCGAAGTCGGGGCAGGGGGTGATGGCTACACCTTC. It yields the protein CASSEVGAGGDGYTF.